The sequence of this T cell receptor (beta chain) was determined in a study of blood T cell repertoires in COVID-19. About the research overall: Sites in the United States, Italy and Spain provided acute and convalescent COVID-19 samples. Nucleic acid was either cDNA or gDNA, and it came from T cells, B-cell-depleted T cells, or PBMCs.

Some clones are missing from TCRdb's copy, which holds only in-frame ones; the method was immunoSEQ multiplex PCR. In the table there are 250,000 to 300,000 clones, approximately 85% of which are singletons. The V end lost 1 base, the J end lost 5 bases, and 14 bases lay between the germline ends. Germline values: CDR1 SGHTA, CDR2 FQGNSA. The CDR3 runs 15 residues. Participants, about 18 to 100 years old, spanned around 26 US areas. Participant-given clinical history determined each cohort assignment. The TCR originated in a woman between 50 and 59 years old who had been exposed to COVID-19. Sequenced material: PBMCs or T cells enriched from blood (not recorded which). The chain is built from TRBV7-2 and TRBJ2-5; a possible D gene is TRBD2 (6 bases). CDR3 in DNA: TGTGCCAGCAGCTTAGGAGGTGGGGGGTATGAGACCCAGTACTTC. Protein: CASSLGGGGYETQYF.